Presented here are 17 T cell receptor beta chains from one specimen sequenced in a study of molecular identifiers for immune sequencing clone quantification. TCRdb passed the PCR reads through MiXCR, listing each CDR3 protein once. Of about 10,000 distinct CDR3 sequences listed, about a fifth are singletons. Input material: naive CD8+ T cells from blood, with Jurkat cell RNA spiked in. Subset meaning: FACS-sorted CD8+CD4-CCR7+CD45RA+ naive T cells. These receptors all stem from a human donor in good health. Some libraries in this study had Jurkat cell RNA spiked in.

This clonotype was detected ten times or more. The chain couples TRBV27 to TRBJ2-7; tentative D call: TRBD2 (6 bases). Germline V lookup: CDR1 MNHEY, CDR2 SMNVEV (reference sequence). Deletions cut 2 bases from V and 2 bases from J, with 10 bases between. CDR3 length equals 14 residues. CDR3 protein: CASSLPGSPYEQYF. Written as DNA, the CDR3 is TGTGCCAGCAGTTTACCCGGGAGTCCCTACGAGCAGTACTTC.

In regard to this clonotype: This sequence may be a read error, since a much larger clone differs from it by one base. In DNA, the CDR3 is TGTGCCAGCAGCTTAGGCGTCCAGCACTCCTACAATGAGCGGTTCTTC. Translating gives CASSLGVQHSYNERFF. This chain links TRBV7-2 with TRBJ2-1; D not resolved. The CDR3 is made up of 16 amino acids. Looked up from germline, CDR1 is SGHTA and CDR2 is FQGNSA.

The table lists this clonotype with many counts. CDR3 DNA: TGTGCCACCAGAGGGGGGATTGCAACTAATGAAAAACTGTTTTTT. It codes for CATRGGIATNEKLFF. The chain carries TRBV15 and TRBJ1-4; D is possibly TRBD1 (6 bases). The ends were cut back, 6 bases at V and 0 bases at J, with 11 bases in the middle. The V gene's germline CDR1 is LNHNV and CDR2 YYDKDF (reference sequence). CDR3 length: 15 amino acids.

The chain's CDR3 is CASSRGRGLREQYF. CDR3 sequence (DNA): TGTGCCAGCAGTCGGGGACGAGGGTTGAGGGAGCAGTACTTC. The chain joins TRBV3-1 to TRBJ2-7, with D perhaps given as TRBD1 or TRBD2 (5 bases each). Germline CDR1 LGHDT, CDR2 YNNKEL (reference sequence). The germline V and J ends were trimmed by 6 bases and 7 bases, with 19 bases remaining between them. The CDR3 loop spans 14 amino acids.

This chain connects TRBV25-1 to TRBJ2-7; TRBD1 matches at 7 bases. This CDR3 spans 11 amino acids. CDR1 is MGHDK and CDR2 is SYGVNS in the germline V gene. V lost 11 bases, J lost 6 bases, and 7 bases stayed unmatched. In nucleotides, the CDR3 is TGTGCCCGCCCCCGGACAGGCGAGCAGTACTTC. Its translation is CARPRTGEQYF.

The rearrangement joins TRBV5-1 to TRBJ2-2; tentatively, D is TRBD1 (6 bases). CDR3 length equals 17 residues. Germline V gene sequence: CDR1 SGHRS, CDR2 YFSETQ. Trimming shortened V by 10 bases and J by 7 bases, and 29 bases separated the two germline ends. Here the CDR3 DNA reads TGCGCCGGCGGCTGGGGCGTTGGGGGCGAAAGTATCGGGGAGCTGTTTTTT. It translates to CAGGWGVGGESIGELFF. Variable domain in full (rest from reference TRBV5-1 and TRBJ2-2): KAGVTQTPRYLIKTRGQQVTLSCSPISGHRSVSWYQQTPGQGLQFLFEYFSETQRNKGNFPGRFSGRQFSNSRSEMNVSTLELGDSALYLCAGGWGVGGESIGELFFGEGSRLTVL.

This clonotype has only a few counts. V gene TRBV7-9 combines with J gene TRBJ1-2; 7 bases are shared with TRBD1. This CDR3 is 15 amino acids long. V shed 0 bases and J 7 bases; nucleotides not matched to a gene: 8. From germline, CDR1 is SEHNR and CDR2 FQNEAQ (reference sequence). CDR3 nucleotides: TGTGCCAGCAGCTTAGCGATCGAGGGGGCAAGTGGCTACACCTTC. Translating it yields CASSLAIEGASGYTF.

In its sample, this clonotype ranks as medium-sized. The rearrangement uses TRBV27 and TRBJ1-1; no firm D call. CDR1 MNHEY and CDR2 SMNVEV come from the germline V gene (reference sequence). The CDR3 contains 13 residues. V gave up 4 bases and J gave up 2 bases, with 8 bases separating them. The CDR3 loop is CASSSGPNTEAFF. The CDR3 DNA reads TGTGCCAGCAGTTCCGGGCCCAACACTGAAGCTTTCTTT.

Worth noting for this clonotype: The CDR3 carries no conserved terminal phenylalanine or tryptophan, so it likely arises from a read error. This chain links TRBV30 with TRBJ2-1; 10 bases agree with TRBD2. V lost 6 bases and J lost 4; bases outside the gene matches: 6. Looked up from germline, CDR1 is GTSNPN and CDR2 is SVGIG (reference sequence). The CDR3 length is 14 residues. The DNA for the CDR3 is TGTGCCTGCAGCGGGGGGGCGGATTACAATGAGCAGTTCTCC. Residues: CACSGGADYNEQFS.

Within the sample, this clonotype is medium-sized. The rearrangement joins TRBV7-2 to TRBJ2-1; D gene uncertain. This CDR3 has 12 residues. V gave up 4 bases and J gave up 5 bases, with 6 bases separating them. Per the germline V gene, CDR1 is SGHTA and CDR2 is FQGNSA. The CDR3 bases are TGTGCCAGCAGCTACCGCCACAATGAGCAGTTCTTC. Protein: CASSYRHNEQFF.

In its sample, this clonotype is medium-sized (0.01 to 0.1%). The rearrangement uses TRBV5-5 and TRBJ1-2, with D possibly TRBD1 on 5 matching bases. V lost 4 bases and J lost 4, with 23 bases in between. This CDR3 spans 17 amino acids. In germline, CDR1 is SGHKS, CDR2 YYEKEE (reference sequence). The DNA for the CDR3 is TGTGCCAGCAGCGGTGGGACGGTAACCCAGATATCCTATGGCTACACCTTC. It specifies CASSGGTVTQISYGYTF.

This clonotype is categorized as medium-sized. The chain carries TRBV3-1 and TRBJ2-7; TRBD2 agrees at 8 bases. CDR1 is LGHDT, CDR2 YNNKEL, per germline (reference sequence). This CDR3 comprises 14 residues. V was clipped by 4 bases and J by 2 bases; unmatched bases: 4. CDR3 nucleotides: TGTGCCAGCAGCCGACTAGCGCACACCTACGAGCAGTACTTC. As protein: CASSRLAHTYEQYF.

In the case of this clonotype: A junction boundary mismatches the germline segment, possibly from a read error. The chain employs TRBV27 and TRBJ2-3; D is ambiguous. CDR3 length: 14 residues. Germline V gene lookup returns CDR1 MNHEY and CDR2 SMNVEV (reference sequence). CDR3 coding DNA: TGTGCCAGCAGTTTCGGTGGCAGCCCAGATACGCCGTATTTT. The encoded protein is CASSFGGSPDTPYF.

In its sample, this clonotype ranks as medium-sized. CDR3 residues: CASSLDREEKLFF. CDR3 DNA sequence: TGTGCCAGCAGCTTAGACCGAGAAGAAAAACTGTTTTTT. V usage is TRBV13 and J usage is TRBJ1-4; D uncertain. Germline V gene data show CDR1 as PRHDT and CDR2 as FYEKMQ (reference sequence). The V end was cut by 1 base, the J end by 8 bases, with 8 bases between. This CDR3 is 13 amino acids long.

A note on this clonotype: The junction departs from germline at one end; a sequencing error may be responsible. V is TRBV7-2 and J is TRBJ1-1, with TRBD1 identical over 9 bases. CDR1 and CDR2 (germline): SGHTA, FQGNSA. This CDR3 has 16 amino acids. This CDR3 is CASSIVTGGAATEAFF. CDR3 nucleotides: TGTGCCAGCAGCATAGTAACAGGGGGCGCAGCAACTGAAGCATTCTTT.

This clonotype occurred a few times. CDR3 DNA sequence: TGTGCCGGGGGGACGACTAGCACGAATGAGCAGTTCTTC. It codes for CAGGTTSTNEQFF. The chain recombines TRBV7-8 with TRBJ2-1; 7 nucleotides agree with TRBD2. Per the germline V gene, CDR1 is SGHVS and CDR2 is FQNEAQ. The CDR3 totals 13 residues. With 11 bases clipped from V and 7 bases from J, the junction kept 11 bases outside the gene matches.

V gene TRBV7-2 combines with J gene TRBJ2-7; tentatively, D is TRBD2 (5 bases). Germline CDR1 SGHTA, CDR2 FQGNSA. Trimming took 1 base from V and 0 from J, leaving 10 bases between them. The CDR3 is 15 residues long. The DNA of the CDR3 is TGTGCCAGCAGCTTAGTGAGCGGAAGCTCCTACGAGCAGTACTTC. This codes for CASSLVSGSSYEQYF.